This TCR beta chain is drawn from a study of CD8+ T cells in alopecia areata. Treatment: oral pan-JAK inhibitor, 5-10 mg twice daily. Extracted from the samples, RNA was reverse transcribed into cDNA to serve as the sequencing template. The table came from immunoSEQ multiplex PCR; TCRdb's copy has only in-frame clones and leaves some out. This table holds roughly 100,000 clones, around 60% found once. V dropped 4 bases and J dropped 8 bases, with 12 bases sitting between them. The CDR3 has 13 amino acids. Per germline, CDR1 SEHNR and CDR2 FQNEAQ (reference sequence). A single count supports this clone.

The receptor comes from a human donor with alopecia areata. Material: CD8+ T cells sorted from blood, obtained at week 4, from a patient treated with tofacitinib. The V gene is TRBV7-9, the J gene TRBJ2-1, with D unclear. The CDR3 DNA reads TGTGCCAGCAGCTCGGTAAAAGAGTATGAGCAGTTCTTC. This gives the protein CASSSVKEYEQFF.